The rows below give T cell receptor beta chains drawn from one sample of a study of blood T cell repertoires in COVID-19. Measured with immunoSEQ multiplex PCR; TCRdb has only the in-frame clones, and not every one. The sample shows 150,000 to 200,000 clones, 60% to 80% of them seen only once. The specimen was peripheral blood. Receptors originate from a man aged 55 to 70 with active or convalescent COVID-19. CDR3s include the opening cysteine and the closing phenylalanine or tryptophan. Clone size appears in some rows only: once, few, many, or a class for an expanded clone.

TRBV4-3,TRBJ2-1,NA,CASSQDVGGYNEQFF
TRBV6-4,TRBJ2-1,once,CASSRDRSYNEQFF
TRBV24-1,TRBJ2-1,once,CATSDLQGGHNEQFF
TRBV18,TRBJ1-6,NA,CASSPLARFNSPLHF
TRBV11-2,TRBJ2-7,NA,CASSLGPGDYEQYF
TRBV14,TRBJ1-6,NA,CASSPRPNSPLHF
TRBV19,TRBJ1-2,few,CASSIGQDNGYTF
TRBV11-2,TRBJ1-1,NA,CASSLVYREAFF
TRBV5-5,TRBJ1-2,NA,CASSLAPSSDGYTF
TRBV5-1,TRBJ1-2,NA,CASSLEAGSNYGYTF
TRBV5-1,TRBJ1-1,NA,CASKLAFMNTEAFF
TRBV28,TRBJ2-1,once,CASSPGDSYNEQFF
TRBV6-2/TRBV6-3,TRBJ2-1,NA,CASSLLAEGSYNEQFF
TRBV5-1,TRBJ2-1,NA,CASSKGLAGGNEQFF
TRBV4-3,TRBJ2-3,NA,CASSFSGAPTDTQYF
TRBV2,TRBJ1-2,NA,CASSESGGRGDTF
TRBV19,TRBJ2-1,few,CASSNRGQGGQFF
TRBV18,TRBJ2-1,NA,CASSPGTADNEQFF
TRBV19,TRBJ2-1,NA,CASSGDSYNEQFF
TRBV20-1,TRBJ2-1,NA,CSASFGTSGSNEQFF
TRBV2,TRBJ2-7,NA,CASSGQLAEDEQYF
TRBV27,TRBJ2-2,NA,CASSIGTGVYTGELFF
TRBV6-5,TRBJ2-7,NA,CASSPLGEGSYEQYF
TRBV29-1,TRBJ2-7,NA,CSVEESSRESYEQYF
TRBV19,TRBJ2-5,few,CASTRTRGQTQYF
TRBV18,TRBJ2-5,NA,CASSVQGQETQYF
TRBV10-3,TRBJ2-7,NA,CAISSTGAGAHEQYF